The 29 T cell receptor beta chains given below trace back to one sample, sequenced in a study of cytomegalovirus exposure and HLA in healthy donors. Only in-frame clones appear in the TCRdb table, and some are missing; sequencing was by immunoSEQ multiplex PCR. This table has approximately 110,000 clones, 90% to 95% appearing once. The sequenced sample was PBMCs. The receptor source for this set is a woman aged 18-29 years in good health and CMV-seronegative.

J is TRBJ2-3 and V is TRBV9, with D perhaps TRBD2 (5 bases). Looked up from germline, CDR1 is SGDLS and CDR2 is YYNGEE. This CDR3 has 13 amino acids. Trimming left V 3 bases short and J 5 bases short, with 10 bases between. CDR3 loop: CASSGSRGDTQYF. In DNA, the CDR3 is TGTGCCAGCAGCGGTAGTCGGGGAGATACGCAGTATTTT.

This clone was seen a single time. This sequence joins TRBV11-2 and TRBJ2-1; a possible D gene is TRBD2 (6 bases). CDR3 length: 14 amino acids. Germline values: CDR1 SGHAT, CDR2 FQNNGV. The V and J ends lost 7 bases and 0 bases respectively, with 10 bases between them. The CDR3 spells CASNRDSSYNEQFF. The CDR3 DNA reads as TGTGCCAGCAACCGGGACTCCTCCTACAATGAGCAGTTCTTC.

V and J are TRBV28 and TRBJ2-7; weak D call: TRBD1 (6 bases). CDR3 length: 15 residues. V was cut by 5 bases and J by 0 bases, with 14 bases left in between. Per germline, CDR1 MDHEN and CDR2 SYDVKM. CDR3 DNA: TGTGCCAGCAGTCCGTCCGGACAGCTCTCCTACGAGCAGTACTTC. This gives the protein CASSPSGQLSYEQYF.

J is TRBJ2-1 and V is TRBV19, with 12 positions matching TRBD2. Germline CDR1 LNHDA, CDR2 SQIVND (reference sequence). There are 15 residues in the CDR3. J lost 8 bases, V lost 5 bases, and 7 bases had no gene match. This CDR3 reads CASSLLAGGFDEQFF. The CDR3 nucleotides are TGTGCCAGTAGTCTACTAGCGGGGGGTTTCGATGAGCAGTTCTTC.

This rearrangement joins TRBV15 to TRBJ2-5; D uncertain. Trimming shortened V by 0 bases and J by 5 bases, and 7 bases separated the two germline ends. CDR3 length: 13 amino acids. Germline CDR1 and CDR2: LNHNV and YYDKDF (reference sequence). The CDR3 DNA is TGTGCCACCAGCAGAGAATTTGGCGAGACCCAGTACTTC. This encodes CATSREFGETQYF.

The J gene is TRBJ1-4, the V gene TRBV5-6; no reliable D call. The V end lost 4 bases, the J end lost 3 bases, and 13 bases lay between the germline ends. CDR3 length: 15 amino acids. Germline V gives CDR1 SGHDT, CDR2 YYEEEE. The CDR3 DNA is TGTGCCAGCAGCCCTATCACGGGATCTAATGAAAAACTGTTTTTT. It codes for CASSPITGSNEKLFF.

V usage is TRBV10-3 and J usage is TRBJ2-7; 7 bases map to TRBD1. V was pared by 9 bases and J by 1 base, with 6 bases of the junction left unmatched. CDR1 ENHRY and CDR2 SYGVKD come from the germline V gene. The CDR3 consists of 13 residues. The CDR3 bases are TGTGCCATTAACCGGGACAGATCCTACGAGCAGTACTTC. Translation: CAINRDRSYEQYF.

The V call is TRBV5-1, the J call TRBJ1-1; 7 bases align to TRBD1. Germline V lookup: CDR1 SGHRS, CDR2 YFSETQ. The CDR3 sequence is 13 residues long. Trimming took 5 bases from V and 7 from J; bases not matched to a gene: 8. CDR3 region: CASSVDRDGEAFF. The CDR3 nucleotides are TGCGCCAGCAGTGTTGACAGGGATGGTGAAGCTTTCTTT.

V usage is TRBV19 and J usage is TRBJ1-1, with a weak D call TRBD1 (5 bases). Germline V gene data show CDR1 as LNHDA and CDR2 as SQIVND (reference sequence). The CDR3 totals 16 residues. The V end lost 5 bases, the J end lost 4 bases, and 20 bases lay between the germline ends. The CDR3 loop reads CASSPQSPGSRTEAFF. CDR3 DNA: TGTGCCAGTAGTCCCCAATCCCCAGGGTCTCGCACTGAAGCTTTCTTT.

The CDR3 DNA is TGTGCCACCATGACTTCAGAACACGCGGGCCCAGCTGGAGCTTTCTTT. It is translated as CATMTSEHAGPAGAFF. The genes are TRBV15 and TRBJ1-1; no clear D. The CDR3 is made up of 16 amino acids. V was clipped by 7 bases and J by 10 bases, with 28 bases between them. Per the germline V gene, CDR1 is LNHNV and CDR2 is YYDKDF (reference sequence).

The chain uses TRBV27 and TRBJ2-7; perhaps TRBD2 as D (6 bases). CDR1 MNHEY and CDR2 SMNVEV come from the germline V gene (reference sequence). The CDR3 runs to 15 residues. V shed 0 bases and J shed 1 base, with 10 bases lying between them. CDR3 residues: CASSLSWDFSYEQYF. The CDR3 DNA reads TGTGCCAGCAGTTTATCGTGGGACTTTTCCTACGAGCAGTACTTC.

V gene TRBV23-1 combines with J gene TRBJ1-1; D is possibly TRBD1 (5 bases). TRBV23-1 is assigned to the ORF class and has an uncertain function. The CDR3 is made up of 15 amino acids. V lost 3 bases to trimming and J lost 11 bases, with 22 bases between them. CDR3 DNA: TGCGCCAGCAGTCACCAGGGAGGGGACCGAGTCAGGGCTTTCTTT. It specifies CASSHQGGDRVRAFF.

The genes are TRBV6-5 and TRBJ1-1; D is uncertain. The germline V gene has CDR1 MNHEY and CDR2 SVGAGI. Deletions cut 10 bases from V and 0 bases from J, with 6 bases between. The CDR3 contains 11 residues. The CDR3 is CATSMNTEAFF. The CDR3 nucleotides are TGTGCCACGAGCATGAACACTGAAGCTTTCTTT.

V and J are TRBV29-1 and TRBJ2-7; TRBD2 is a possible D gene (6 bases). This CDR3 has 13 amino acids. V was shortened by 4 bases and J by 2 bases, with 12 bases between the two germline ends. Germline CDR1 reads SQVTM; CDR2 reads ANQGSEA. CDR3 region: CSVGGTGPYEQYF. In DNA form, the CDR3 reads TGCAGCGTTGGCGGGACCGGCCCCTACGAGCAGTACTTC.

This clone was seen more than once but under ten times. This chain links TRBV9 with TRBJ1-2; TRBD1 aligns across 8 bases. Germline CDR1 SGDLS, CDR2 YYNGEE. The CDR3 consists of 13 residues. Unmatched junction bases numbered 1, after V lost 3 bases and J lost 3 bases. The CDR3 DNA follows: TGTGCCAGCAGCGCGGGACAGGACTATGGCTACACCTTC. Translation: CASSAGQDYGYTF.

The rearrangement links TRBV7-3 to TRBJ2-3; 9 bases align to TRBD1. Germline CDR1 SGHTA, CDR2 FQGTGA. V shed 5 bases, J shed 2 bases, and the junction held 14 bases outside the gene matches. The CDR3 consists of 18 residues. CDR3 nucleotides: TGTGCCAGCAGCGCGACAGGGGGTTCAACCAAGTACACAGATACGCAGTATTTT. It codes for CASSATGGSTKYTDTQYF.

This clone has just one count. The chain recombines TRBV10-2 with TRBJ2-7; 9 nucleotides align to TRBD2. V shed 2 bases and J 3 bases; nucleotides not matched to a gene: 8. The CDR3 is made up of 16 amino acids. Germline lookup yields CDR1 WSHSY and CDR2 SAAADI. The CDR3 is CASSELGLAGLYEQYF. CDR3 nucleotides: TGCGCCAGCAGTGAGCTGGGACTAGCCGGTCTCTACGAGCAGTACTTC.

This clone has just a few counts. The chain uses TRBV6-1 and TRBJ2-7; no definite D call. This CDR3 is built from 14 residues. Germline assignment: CDR1 MNHNS and CDR2 SASEGT. Between the trimmed V and J ends, which lost 2 bases and 4 bases, there was a span of 12 bases. The CDR3 bases are TGTGCCAGCAGTGAACAGTGGTCGGAGTACGAGCAGTACTTC. Protein sequence: CASSEQWSEYEQYF.

V gene TRBV7-2 combines with J gene TRBJ1-3; TRBD1 aligns across 7 bases. Germline CDR1 SGHTA, CDR2 FQGNSA. The CDR3 is 18 residues long. V shed 5 bases, J shed 4 bases, and the junction held 17 bases outside the gene matches. CDR3 in DNA: TGTGCCAGCAGCCCTGAGATCCCGGGACAGCCTCTAGGAAACACCATATATTTT. This encodes CASSPEIPGQPLGNTIYF.

The rearrangement links TRBV6-1 to TRBJ1-1, with 9 bases lining up with TRBD1. V dropped 6 bases and J dropped 5; count of bases not matched to a gene: 4. The CDR3 runs to 13 residues. Germline CDR1 is MNHNS and CDR2 is SASEGT. CDR3 in amino acids: CASRWDRVTEAFF. CDR3 in DNA: TGTGCCAGCAGATGGGACAGGGTAACTGAAGCTTTCTTT.

The chain joins TRBV10-3 to TRBJ1-5; no definite D call. This CDR3 region has 16 residues. CDR1 ENHRY and CDR2 SYGVKD come from the germline V gene. Trimming cost V 3 bases and J 1 base, with 13 bases left between them. CDR3 DNA: TGTGCCATCAGTGATCGACCAGGCGACAGCAATCAGCCCCAGCATTTT. This encodes CAISDRPGDSNQPQHF.

J is TRBJ2-7 and V is TRBV9; D is unresolved. Germline values: CDR1 SGDLS, CDR2 YYNGEE. The CDR3 length is 13 residues. Trimming removed 4 bases at V and 2 bases at J, with 10 bases between. The CDR3 region has the DNA TGTGCCAGCAGCCCCGGCCAGGCCTACGAGCAGTACTTC. Translated: CASSPGQAYEQYF. Filled out from reference TRBV9 and TRBJ2-7, the complete variable domain reads DSGVTQTPKHLITATGQRVTLRCSPRSGDLSVYWYQQSLDQGLQFLIQYYNGEERAKGNILERFSAQQFPDLHSELNLSSLELGDSALYFCASSPGQAYEQYFGPGTRLTVT.

This chain joins TRBV29-1 and TRBJ2-1; D possibly corresponds to TRBD2 (6 bases). The CDR3 extends over 12 amino acids. Trimming removed 5 bases at V and 6 bases at J, with 11 bases between. The germline CDR1 and CDR2 sequences are SQVTM and ANQGSEA. DNA of the CDR3: TGCAGCGTTAGGACCGGGGGCAATGAGCAGTTCTTC. Translating it yields CSVRTGGNEQFF.

Here the CDR3 reads CASSALAGGNEQYF. The DNA for the CDR3 is TGTGCCAGCAGTGCGCTAGCGGGAGGGAACGAGCAGTACTTC. The chain has TRBV25-1 and TRBJ2-7, with 12 bases matching TRBD2. J was trimmed by 5 bases and V by 4 bases; bases with no gene match: 3. CDR3 length equals 14 residues. CDR1 is MGHDK and CDR2 is SYGVNS in the germline V gene.

The chain carries TRBV30 and TRBJ2-7; no clear D gene. Germline V lookup: CDR1 GTSNPN, CDR2 SVGIG (reference sequence). The V gene lost 0 bases and the J gene lost 3 bases, with 6 bases spanning the gap. The CDR3 covers 12 residues. CDR3 in DNA: TGTGCCTGGAGTGTCGGCGGCTACGAGCAGTACTTC. Translation: CAWSVGGYEQYF.

This chain links TRBV28 with TRBJ2-5; tentatively, D is TRBD1 (6 bases). Germline assignment: CDR1 MDHEN and CDR2 SYDVKM. V lost 7 bases and J lost 5, with 17 bases in between. The CDR3 loop spans 14 amino acids. The CDR3 region is CASIPTGYRETQYF. CDR3 DNA sequence: TGTGCCAGCATCCCGACAGGCTATCGGGAGACCCAGTACTTC.

This rearrangement joins TRBV10-3 to TRBJ1-2, with D perhaps TRBD1 (6 bases). CDR3 size: 17 residues. Germline CDR1 and CDR2: ENHRY and SYGVKD. V dropped 0 bases and J dropped 1 base, with 15 bases sitting between them. The CDR3 reads CAISESIEGTINYGYTF. The CDR3 DNA sequence: TGTGCCATCAGTGAGTCGATTGAGGGGACAATTAACTATGGCTACACCTTC.

V usage is TRBV4-1 and J usage is TRBJ1-2, with 7 bases matching TRBD1. Germline CDR1 reads MGHRA; CDR2 reads YSYEKL. The CDR3 consists of 14 residues. V lost 4 bases to trimming and J lost 0 bases; unmatched junction nucleotides: 2. The CDR3 region has the DNA TGCGCCAGCAGCCCAGGGGGGACTAACTATGGCTACACCTTC. This translates into CASSPGGTNYGYTF.

V gene TRBV5-1 combines with J gene TRBJ2-3; 12 bases map to TRBD2. The CDR3 has 21 amino acids. Germline CDR1 and CDR2: SGHRS and YFSETQ. V lost 0 bases, J lost 0 bases, and 14 bases stayed unmatched. The DNA of the CDR3 is TGCGCCAGCAGCTTGGCCAACTTTTTACAAGGGACTAGCGGGAGCACAGATACGCAGTATTTT. Its protein product is CASSLANFLQGTSGSTDTQYF.